The clone carrying this T cell receptor beta chain was counted only a few times. Naive CD4+ cells had CD25+ Tregs removed. Germline V gene data show CDR1 as ENHRY and CDR2 as SYGVKD. Trimming pared 2 bases from V and 0 bases from J, leaving 10 bases between. The CDR3 runs 15 residues. Semi-nested PCR with Nested Universal Primer A followed constant-region reverse priming of full-length variable regions. A single record per CDR3 protein comes from TCRdb applying MiXCR to the 5' RACE reads. This sample has roughly 23,000 distinct CDR3 sequences, with 30% found just once. The TCR sequence derives from a female donor with breast cancer. Sequenced material: tumor-infiltrating naive CD4+ T cells sorted from the breast tumor. The subset: naive CD4+ T cells, CD4+CD45RA+CD25-. The chain has TRBV10-3 and TRBJ1-2; D possibly corresponds to TRBD1 (5 bases). The CDR3 region is CAISEDQGANYGYTF. CDR3 bases: TGTGCCATCAGTGAGGATCAGGGCGCTAACTATGGCTACACCTTC.